These 27 T cell receptor beta chains share one sample of origin, sequenced in a study of OX40 agonist ivuxolimab in advanced cancers. Sequenced by immunoSEQ multiplex PCR; TCRdb stores in-frame clones only, minus some. The sample lists some 74,000 clones, around 93% occurring once. The sample in question was CD4+ or CD8+ T cells sorted from blood, obtained in a trial of the OX40 agonist ivuxolimab. Receptors were obtained from an adult with an advanced solid tumor such as melanoma, head and neck, liver or kidney cancer.

The genes are TRBV5-1 and TRBJ2-3; no clear D gene. Germline CDR1 and CDR2: SGHRS and YFSETQ. The CDR3 contains 13 residues. V lost 4 bases, J lost 2 bases, and 8 bases lay in between. Written as DNA, the CDR3 is TGCGCCAGCAGCCCCTGGACCACAGATACGCAGTATTTT. As protein: CASSPWTTDTQYF.

This clone was recorded only once. This chain connects TRBV5-1 to TRBJ2-6; unclear D gene. Germline loops: CDR1 SGHRS, CDR2 YFSETQ. The CDR3 has 16 amino acids. Trimming pared 5 bases from V and 0 bases from J, leaving 12 bases between. The CDR3 region is CASRDQLDSGANVLTF. In DNA, the CDR3 is TGCGCCAGCAGGGACCAGCTGGACTCTGGGGCCAACGTCCTGACTTTC.

The V call is TRBV9, the J call TRBJ2-7; 10 bases align to TRBD2. This CDR3 is built from 15 residues. Unmatched junction bases numbered 5, after V lost 2 bases and J lost 3 bases. Germline V gene sequence: CDR1 SGDLS, CDR2 YYNGEE. Here the CDR3 reads CASSVRASGGYEQYF. Written as DNA, the CDR3 is TGTGCCAGCAGCGTCAGGGCTAGCGGGGGCTACGAGCAGTACTTC.

The J gene is TRBJ1-5, the V gene TRBV18; D is possibly TRBD1 (6 bases). The CDR3 sequence is 15 residues long. Trimming pared 3 bases from V and 5 bases from J, leaving 14 bases between. Germline lookup yields CDR1 KGHSH and CDR2 LQKENI. In DNA form, the CDR3 reads TGTGCCAGCTCACCTACCGCGGACAGCTATCAGCCCCAGCATTTT. Protein product: CASSPTADSYQPQHF.

The sample holds one count of this clone. This CDR3 is CASSPPGGGAIETQYF. The CDR3, as DNA: TGTGCCAGTAGTCCCCCCGGTGGGGGGGCCATTGAGACCCAGTACTTC. This rearrangement joins TRBV19 to TRBJ2-5, with a possible D match to TRBD2 (7 bases). The germline V gene has CDR1 LNHDA and CDR2 SQIVND (reference sequence). Trimming took 5 bases from V and 5 from J, leaving 21 bases between them. The CDR3 contains 16 residues.

This rearrangement joins TRBV7-6 to TRBJ1-3, with D possibly being TRBD1 (6 bases). Between the trimmed V and J ends, which lost 4 bases and 0 bases, there was a span of 13 bases. Germline V gives CDR1 SGHVS, CDR2 FNYEAQ. This CDR3 spans 16 amino acids. In DNA, the CDR3 is TGTGCCAGCAGCTCTCCGACAGGCCCCTCTGGAAACACCATATATTTT. It codes for CASSSPTGPSGNTIYF. Filled out from reference TRBV7-6 and TRBJ1-3, the complete variable domain reads GAGVSQSPRYKVTKRGQDVALRCDPISGHVSLYWYRQALGQGPEFLTYFNYEAQQDKSGLPNDRFSAERPEGSISTLTIQRTEQRDSAMYRCASSSPTGPSGNTIYFGEGSWLTVV.

V usage is TRBV10-3 and J usage is TRBJ2-2; D is unclear. Germline V lookup: CDR1 ENHRY, CDR2 SYGVKD. The CDR3 extends over 11 amino acids. The V end lost 7 bases, the J end lost 1 base, and 1 base lay between the germline ends. In nucleotides, the CDR3 is TGTGCCATCAAGAACACCGGGGAGCTGTTTTTT. Translating it yields CAIKNTGELFF.

The chain couples TRBV6-6 to TRBJ2-7, with D perhaps TRBD1 or TRBD2 (5 bases each). CDR3 length: 14 residues. Germline V lookup: CDR1 MNHNY, CDR2 SVGAGI (reference sequence). With 6 bases removed from V and 7 bases from J, the gap between germline ends came to 19 bases. The CDR3 here is CASRMGDTSGEQYF. The CDR3 coding sequence is TGTGCCAGCAGGATGGGGGATACCTCGGGGGAGCAGTACTTC.

The rearrangement joins TRBV6-1 to TRBJ2-7; weak D call: TRBD2 (6 bases). The CDR3 is 15 residues long. V lost 4 bases, J lost 5 bases, and 18 bases lay in between. Germline V gene lookup returns CDR1 MNHNS and CDR2 SASEGT. The DNA for the CDR3 is TGTGCCAGCAGTGGACCCGGGACTGTTCCTAACGAGCAGTACTTC. The encoded protein is CASSGPGTVPNEQYF.

The rearrangement links TRBV19 to TRBJ2-7; a possible D gene is TRBD1 (5 bases). The CDR3 sequence is 14 residues long. Between the trimmed V and J ends, which lost 5 bases and 6 bases, there was a span of 17 bases. Per the germline V gene, CDR1 is LNHDA and CDR2 is SQIVND (reference sequence). CDR3 bases: TGTGCCAGTAGTCTCACCCAAGGGGTCGGCGAGCAGTACTTC. This sequence encodes CASSLTQGVGEQYF.

V is TRBV5-1 and J is TRBJ2-5; 7 bases match TRBD1. V shed 0 bases and J 5 bases; nucleotides not matched to a gene: 7. The CDR3 length is 15 residues. Per the germline V gene, CDR1 is SGHRS and CDR2 is YFSETQ. The CDR3 sequence: CASSLGDRVMETQYF. As DNA, the CDR3 is TGCGCCAGCAGCTTGGGAGACAGGGTAATGGAGACCCAGTACTTC.

J is TRBJ1-5 and V is TRBV6-1; D may be TRBD1 (5 bases). The CDR3 sequence is 16 residues long. From germline, CDR1 is MNHNS and CDR2 SASEGT. Deletions cut 4 bases from V and 0 bases from J, with 13 bases between. CDR3 in amino acids: CASSGGGGYSNQPQHF. The CDR3 DNA is TGTGCCAGCAGTGGGGGGGGTGGATATAGCAATCAGCCCCAGCATTTT.

The rearrangement uses TRBV27 and TRBJ1-1, with 7 bases aligning to TRBD1. The CDR3 length is 15 residues. Germline V gene data show CDR1 as MNHEY and CDR2 as SMNVEV (reference sequence). After removal of 2 bases from V and 0 bases from J, the junction contained 3 bases not matched to a gene. In DNA, the CDR3 is TGTGCCAGCAGTTTACAGGGGGGGATGAACACTGAAGCTTTCTTT. Translation: CASSLQGGMNTEAFF.

This chain uses TRBV19 with TRBJ2-7; D may correspond to TRBD1 or TRBD2 (5 bases each). Germline CDR1 reads LNHDA; CDR2 reads SQIVND (reference sequence). The CDR3 is made up of 15 amino acids. Trimming removed 6 bases at V and 0 bases at J, with 15 bases between. In DNA form, the CDR3 reads TGTGCCAGTAGGAACCGGGACGCAGGCTCCTACGAGCAGTACTTC. Its protein product is CASRNRDAGSYEQYF.

To note about this clone: At one of its ends the junction is not consistent with the germline gene, which may arise from a read error. The chain joins TRBV11-1 to TRBJ2-7; unclear D gene. The CDR3 is made up of 15 amino acids. The germline gives CDR1 SGHAT, CDR2 FQDESV (reference sequence). The CDR3 nucleotides are TGTGACAGCAGCCTACCCAGGACGGGTGTCGACGAGCAGTACTTC. Its protein is CDSSLPRTGVDEQYF.

This clone was seen a single time. The V and J genes are TRBV6-5 and TRBJ1-5; 8 bases are shared with TRBD1. With V trimmed by 5 bases and J by 6 bases, 9 bases remained unmatched. The CDR3 is made up of 15 amino acids. Looked up from germline, CDR1 is MNHEY and CDR2 is SVGAGI. In DNA form, the CDR3 reads TGTGCCAGCAGTCCCGGGACAGGACTGGGTCAGCCCCAGCATTTT. The encoded protein is CASSPGTGLGQPQHF.

The rearrangement joins TRBV2 to TRBJ2-7; D call uncertain. Germline CDR1 and CDR2: SNHLY and FYNNEI. This CDR3 has 12 residues. Trimming pared 6 bases from V and 3 bases from J, leaving 9 bases between. For the CDR3, the DNA is TGTGCCAGCAGGCAAATTAGCTACGAGCAGTACTTC. Protein product: CASRQISYEQYF.

J is TRBJ2-5 and V is TRBV7-6, with D maybe TRBD2 (5 bases). The CDR3 contains 14 residues. CDR1 SGHVS and CDR2 FNYEAQ come from the germline V gene. V was trimmed by 1 base and J by 5 bases, leaving 11 bases between them. This CDR3 reads CASSLDPGGETQYF. The CDR3 DNA reads TGTGCCAGCAGCTTAGACCCGGGCGGGGAGACCCAGTACTTC.

The chain employs TRBV30 and TRBJ2-2; D ambiguous. Trimming stripped 5 bases from V and 6 bases from J, with 7 bases between. This CDR3 is 11 amino acids long. Per germline, CDR1 GTSNPN and CDR2 SVGIG (reference sequence). CDR3 in amino acids: CAWDVSGELFF. DNA for the CDR3: TGTGCCTGGGACGTCTCCGGGGAGCTGTTTTTT.

The V and J genes are TRBV2 and TRBJ2-1; a weak D match, TRBD1 (6 bases). Germline loops: CDR1 SNHLY, CDR2 FYNNEI. The V end lost 4 bases, the J end lost 1 base, and 26 bases lay between the germline ends. The CDR3 loop spans 20 amino acids. CDR3 bases: TGTGCCAGCAGTGCCCCGAAGACAGGAGCTCTTAGGGGTTCCTACAATGAGCAGTTCTTC. This encodes CASSAPKTGALRGSYNEQFF.

The V gene is TRBV11-2, the J gene TRBJ2-1; D not certain. Germline V gene lookup returns CDR1 SGHAT and CDR2 FQNNGV. The CDR3 totals 12 residues. Trimming pared 5 bases from V and 3 bases from J, leaving 5 bases between. Written as DNA, the CDR3 is TGTGCCAGCAGCAAAAACTACAATGAGCAGTTCTTC. Translation gives CASSKNYNEQFF.

A word on this clone: The sample has other DNA sequences that encode this CDR3 too. V usage is TRBV6-5 and J usage is TRBJ2-1; no clear D. Germline V gene data show CDR1 as MNHEY and CDR2 as SVGAGI. V lost 1 base and J 10 bases, leaving 5 bases between the germline ends. This CDR3 region has 11 residues. The CDR3 protein is CASSYFNEQFF. DNA of the CDR3: TGTGCCAGCAGTTACTTCAACGAGCAGTTCTTC.

This sequence joins TRBV29-1 and TRBJ2-5; a weak D match, TRBD1 (5 bases). The CDR3 extends over 12 amino acids. The V gene lost 4 bases and the J gene lost 2 bases, with 8 bases spanning the gap. The germline V gene has CDR1 SQVTM and CDR2 ANQGSEA. CDR3 DNA: TGCAGCGTTGGGACACCTCAAGAGACCCAGTACTTC. Protein sequence: CSVGTPQETQYF.

This rearrangement joins TRBV6-6 to TRBJ1-3; D is uncertain. The V and J ends lost 6 bases and 5 bases respectively, with 5 bases between them. Germline V CDR1 and CDR2: MNHNY, SVGAGI (reference sequence). The CDR3 length is 11 residues. The CDR3 nucleotides read TGTGCCAGCAGAGATCGAAACACCATATATTTT. Its protein is CASRDRNTIYF.

The chain has TRBV6-5 and TRBJ2-5, with D hard to call. V was clipped by 1 base and J by 0 bases, with 0 bases between them. Germline values: CDR1 MNHEY, CDR2 SVGAGI. There are 12 residues in the CDR3. CDR3 bases: TGTGCCAGCAGTTACTACCAAGAGACCCAGTACTTC. Translated: CASSYYQETQYF.

The J gene is TRBJ2-7, the V gene TRBV28; D possibly corresponds to TRBD2 (6 bases). CDR1 is MDHEN and CDR2 is SYDVKM in the germline V gene. The CDR3 spans 15 residues. V shed 4 bases and J shed 1 base, with 14 bases lying between them. The CDR3 reads CASSSRGLVSYEQYF. DNA for the CDR3: TGTGCCAGCAGTTCTAGGGGACTCGTATCCTACGAGCAGTACTTC.

The chain carries TRBV5-4 and TRBJ1-3; D perhaps matches TRBD1 (5 bases). This CDR3 has 15 residues. Between the trimmed V and J ends, which lost 3 bases and 4 bases, there was a span of 14 bases. Germline V gives CDR1 SGHNT, CDR2 YYREEE (reference sequence). This CDR3 reads CASSSPGRAGNTIYF. CDR3 nucleotide sequence: TGTGCCAGCAGCTCCCCCGGCAGGGCAGGAAACACCATATATTTT.